These 2 T cell receptor beta chains came from one sample sequenced in a study of shared clonotypes between healthy human individuals. The assay was immunoSEQ multiplex PCR, and TCRdb's table has in-frame clones only and misses some. The table shows 400,000 to 500,000 clones, with approximately 80% occurring only once. The sequencing input was PBMCs. The source is a woman aged 40 to 50 in good health. Some clones in this sample may be carry-over from other donors' samples.

This clone was observed at least ten times. The CDR3: CASSPSPRGELFF. The CDR3, as DNA: TGTGCCAGCTCACCCAGCCCCAGGGGGGAGCTGTTTTTT. The V call is TRBV18, the J call TRBJ2-2; D unclear. This CDR3 is 13 amino acids long. CDR1 is KGHSH and CDR2 is LQKENI in the germline V gene. With 3 bases removed from V and 8 bases from J, the gap between germline ends came to 10 bases.

Details on this clone: One junction end disagrees with the germline gene, perhaps due to a read error. The chain combines TRBV11-2 with TRBJ1-5, with D hard to call. The CDR3 is 19 amino acids. Germline lookup yields CDR1 SGHAT and CDR2 FQNNGV. The CDR3 DNA sequence: TGTGTCAGCAGCTTAGTAATTGAGGCAGACCCCTACTACAATCAGCCCCAGCATTTT. Protein sequence: CVSSLVIEADPYYNQPQHF.